The 19 T cell receptor beta chains given below trace back to one sample, sequenced in a study of T cell responses to AZD1222 COVID-19 vaccine. Clones were read by immunoSEQ multiplex PCR, and TCRdb kept only the in-frame ones, dropping some. The profile shows approximately 65,000 clones, over 70% of them singletons. Sequencing was performed on peripheral blood, taken on day 0 of AZD1222 vaccination. The receptors were sampled from an adult in good health.

J is TRBJ2-6 and V is TRBV6-2 or TRBV6-3, with D possibly TRBD1 on 6 matching bases. The CDR3 contains 14 residues. Germline assignment: CDR1 MNHEY and CDR2 SVGEGT. Trimming took off 6 bases at V and 4 bases at J, with 10 bases between the two ends. The CDR3 nucleotides read TGTGCCAGCAGCCCCGGGACAGGGGCCAACGTCCTGACTTTC. Residues: CASSPGTGANVLTF.

This clone was picked up a small number of times. Other DNA sequences in the sample encode the same CDR3. The chain couples TRBV11-2 to TRBJ2-2, with D uncertain. The V gene's germline CDR1 is SGHAT and CDR2 FQNNGV. V gave up 1 base and J gave up 1 base, with 1 base separating them. The CDR3 runs 13 residues. The CDR3 sequence is CASSLVNTGELFF. In DNA, the CDR3 is TGTGCCAGCAGCTTAGTGAACACCGGGGAGCTGTTTTTT. Full variable domain (remainder filled in from reference TRBV11-2 and TRBJ2-2): EAGVAQSPRYKIIEKRQSVAFWCNPISGHATLYWYQQILGQGPKLLIQFQNNGVVDDSQLPKDRFSAERLKGVDSTLKIQPAKLEDSAVYLCASSLVNTGELFFGEGSRLTVL.

The V call is TRBV7-8, the J call TRBJ1-1, with TRBD1 as a possible D gene (6 bases). The ends were cut back, 5 bases at V and 7 bases at J, with 11 bases in the middle. Germline assignment: CDR1 SGHVS and CDR2 FQNEAQ. The CDR3 spans 12 residues. The CDR3 DNA reads as TGTGCCAGCAGCGCTGGACAGCTTGAAGCTTTCTTT. This translates into CASSAGQLEAFF.

The rearrangement links TRBV6-1 to TRBJ2-1, with 12 bases matching TRBD2. The CDR3 runs to 17 residues. V was pared by 4 bases and J by 1 base, with 5 bases of the junction left unmatched. CDR1 and CDR2 (germline): MNHNS, SASEGT. The CDR3 is CASSGLAGGPSYNEQFF. CDR3 nucleotides: TGTGCCAGCAGTGGGCTAGCGGGGGGGCCATCCTACAATGAGCAGTTCTTC.

The V call is TRBV4-3, the J call TRBJ2-1, with TRBD1 identical over 8 bases. V dropped 4 bases and J dropped 7; count of bases not matched to a gene: 6. The CDR3 runs to 14 residues. CDR1 is LGHNA, CDR2 YSLEER, per germline. The CDR3 protein is CASSRADRVNEQFF. DNA for the CDR3: TGCGCCAGCAGCCGAGCGGACAGGGTGAATGAGCAGTTCTTC.

The chain couples TRBV28 to TRBJ2-5; unclear D gene. Germline-derived CDR1 and CDR2 are MDHEN and SYDVKM. This CDR3 contains 13 residues. V lost 5 bases to trimming and J lost 4 bases, with 11 bases between them. The CDR3 region is CASSLEYRETQYF. The CDR3 coding sequence is TGTGCCAGCAGTCTAGAATATCGAGAGACCCAGTACTTC. Full variable domain (rest looked up from reference TRBV28 and TRBJ2-5): DVKVTQSSRYLVKRTGEKVFLECVQDMDHENMFWYRQDPGLGLRLIYFSYDVKMKEKGDIPEGYSVSREKKERFSLILESASTNQTSMYLCASSLEYRETQYFGPGTRLLVL.

This clone showed up just a few times. CDR3 protein: CATSREGQQDEQYF. As DNA, the CDR3 is TGTGCCACCAGCAGAGAAGGACAGCAGGACGAGCAGTACTTC. The chain uses TRBV15 and TRBJ2-7; TRBD1 might be the D (6 bases). The germline V and J ends were trimmed by 0 bases and 5 bases, with 11 bases remaining between them. Germline values: CDR1 LNHNV, CDR2 YYDKDF (reference sequence). The CDR3 has 14 residues.

This chain connects TRBV7-3 to TRBJ2-2; 9 nucleotides match TRBD1. Germline lookup yields CDR1 SGHTA and CDR2 FQGTGA. CDR3 length equals 15 residues. The trim removed 6 bases at V and 5 bases at J, leaving 7 bases unmatched. In DNA, the CDR3 is TGTGCCAGCAGGGCCGGGACAGGGAGGACCGGGGAGCTGTTTTTT. It is translated as CASRAGTGRTGELFF.

The chain combines TRBV15 with TRBJ2-2; 10 bases match TRBD2. The CDR3 consists of 18 residues. CDR1 is LNHNV, CDR2 YYDKDF, per germline (reference sequence). The J segment lost 9 bases and the V segment lost 0 bases, leaving 13 bases of the junction unmatched. DNA for the CDR3: TGTGCCACCAGCAGAGATCATAGCGGGGGGACCCGAAATAGGGAGCTGTTTTTT. This encodes CATSRDHSGGTRNRELFF.

This chain uses TRBV27 with TRBJ2-7; possibly TRBD2 for D (6 bases). The CDR3 is 14 amino acids. Germline V gives CDR1 MNHEY, CDR2 SMNVEV (reference sequence). V lost 6 bases to trimming and J lost 4 bases, with 16 bases between them. CDR3 nucleotides: TGTGCCAGCAGCCCACTCGCGGGGACTTACGAGCAGTACTTC. Translating gives CASSPLAGTYEQYF.

Concerning this clone: The sample holds other DNA sequences that translate to the same CDR3. The V and J genes are TRBV15 and TRBJ2-3; the D is unclear. The CDR3 runs 12 residues. V gave up 5 bases and J gave up 6 bases, with 9 bases separating them. Germline V gives CDR1 LNHNV, CDR2 YYDKDF (reference sequence). CDR3 loop: CATSYSTDTQYF. The CDR3 DNA reads TGTGCCACCAGCTATTCGACGGATACGCAGTATTTT.

The chain links TRBV12-3 or TRBV12-4 to TRBJ2-2; no clear D gene. The CDR3 is 12 residues long. The V end lost 2 bases, the J end lost 6 bases, and 4 bases lay between the germline ends. The CDR3 sequence: CASSLNAGELFF. DNA of the CDR3: TGTGCCAGCAGTTTAAACGCCGGGGAGCTGTTTTTT.

V is TRBV5-8 and J is TRBJ2-2; perhaps TRBD2 as D (6 bases). V was pared by 4 bases and J by 2 bases, with 15 bases between. The CDR3 is made up of 16 amino acids. The V gene's germline CDR1 is SGHTS and CDR2 YDEGEE. The CDR3 region is CASSPRGGVNTGELFF. Written as DNA, the CDR3 is TGTGCCAGCAGCCCCCGTGGAGGGGTTAACACCGGGGAGCTGTTTTTT.

The chain recombines TRBV2 with TRBJ2-7; TRBD1 is a possible D gene (7 bases). CDR3 length: 11 amino acids. Trimming removed 8 bases at V and 6 bases at J, with 11 bases between. CDR1 and CDR2 (germline): SNHLY, FYNNEI. The DNA for the CDR3 is TGTGCCAGCGACAGGGACTCCGAGCAGTACTTC. It encodes CASDRDSEQYF.

This clone has more than one count but fewer than ten. V is TRBV27 and J is TRBJ1-5; no reliable D call. CDR1 and CDR2 from the germline V gene are MNHEY and SMNVEV (reference sequence). The CDR3 is made up of 13 amino acids. V was clipped by 1 base and J by 4 bases, with 5 bases between them. This chain's CDR3 is CASSLYPNQPQHF. The CDR3 bases are TGTGCCAGCAGTTTATACCCGAATCAGCCCCAGCATTTT.

The chain combines TRBV4-1 with TRBJ1-2, with 8 bases fitting TRBD1. The germline gives CDR1 MGHRA, CDR2 YSYEKL. CDR3 size: 13 residues. V gave up 3 bases and J gave up 5 bases; unmatched junction bases: 2. The CDR3, as DNA: TGCGCCAGCAGCCACGGACAGGGATATGGCTACACCTTC. It translates to CASSHGQGYGYTF.

This rearrangement joins TRBV30 to TRBJ1-2; no clear D gene. The CDR3 length is 13 residues. CDR1 is GTSNPN, CDR2 SVGIG, per germline (reference sequence). V was cut by 3 bases and J by 7 bases, with 15 bases left in between. This chain's CDR3 is CAWSPGSPAGYTF. CDR3 in DNA: TGTGCCTGGAGCCCCGGGTCGCCTGCTGGCTACACCTTC.

In this sample, this clone turned up once. The rearrangement uses TRBV19 and TRBJ1-5, with D possibly TRBD1 on 6 matching bases. Deletions cut 4 bases from V and 7 bases from J, with 11 bases between. Per the germline V gene, CDR1 is LNHDA and CDR2 is SQIVND (reference sequence). The length of the CDR3 is 13 residues. The CDR3 here is CASSTVGGQPQHF. DNA of the CDR3: TGTGCCAGTAGTACAGTAGGGGGACAGCCCCAGCATTTT.

This clone was recorded a few times. The chain employs TRBV11-2 and TRBJ2-5; perhaps TRBD2 as D (6 bases). CDR1 and CDR2 (germline): SGHAT, FQNNGV. Trimming removed 6 bases from V and 7 bases from J, with 24 bases in between. The CDR3 is 16 residues long. The CDR3: CASSPLGLALQVTQYF. The CDR3 DNA is TGTGCCAGCAGTCCTTTGGGGCTAGCGCTCCAGGTGACCCAGTACTTC.